This entry lists 16 T cell receptor beta chains sequenced from one sample in a study of blood T cell repertoires in COVID-19. Generated by immunoSEQ multiplex PCR, the TCRdb table keeps only in-frame clones and is missing some. The profile covers 110,000 to 150,000 clones, with about 84% appearing a single time and over 5% taken by the ten largest. The sample comprised peripheral blood. Receptors originate from a human donor in a cohort sampled during active COVID-19.

This clone has more than one count but fewer than ten. The V and J genes are TRBV7-8 and TRBJ1-3; D gene ambiguous. This CDR3 region has 16 residues. CDR1 and CDR2 from the germline V gene are SGHVS and FQNEAQ. V was trimmed by 1 base and J by 4 bases, leaving 14 bases between them. This CDR3 reads CASSLVRAVQGNTIYF. In DNA form, the CDR3 reads TGTGCCAGCAGCTTAGTGCGGGCAGTTCAGGGAAACACCATATATTTT.

This chain uses TRBV2 with TRBJ2-7; unclear D gene. The V end was cut by 4 bases, the J end by 2 bases, with 12 bases between. CDR1 and CDR2 (germline): SNHLY, FYNNEI. The CDR3 is 14 amino acids. The CDR3 nucleotides are TGTGCCAGCAGTGTTACTCCCTACCCCTACGAGCAGTACTTC. Its translation: CASSVTPYPYEQYF.

V usage is TRBV24-1 and J usage is TRBJ2-3, with TRBD2 matching 9 bases. The CDR3 totals 16 residues. The germline gives CDR1 KGHDR, CDR2 SFDVKD. V gave up 4 bases and J gave up 3 bases; unmatched junction bases: 7. The chain's CDR3 is CATSDPTSGRTDTQYF. CDR3 bases: TGTGCCACCAGTGACCCGACTAGCGGACGAACAGATACGCAGTATTTT.

The V and J genes are TRBV24-1 and TRBJ2-5; tentative D call: TRBD1 (5 bases). The CDR3 contains 14 residues. Trimming removed 5 bases from V and 1 base from J, with 10 bases in between. CDR1 is KGHDR and CDR2 is SFDVKD in the germline V gene. CDR3 in amino acids: CATSVSGLQETQYF. The CDR3 DNA reads as TGTGCCACCAGTGTCTCAGGGCTCCAAGAGACCCAGTACTTC.

The rearrangement joins TRBV11-2 to TRBJ2-3, with 9 bases lining up with TRBD1. Losses at the gene ends were 1 base for V and 1 base for J; bases not matched to a gene: 3. The germline V gene has CDR1 SGHAT and CDR2 FQNNGV. CDR3 length equals 16 residues. The CDR3 bases are TGTGCCAGCAGCTTAGGGAGGACAGGGGGCACAGATACGCAGTATTTT. Encoded protein: CASSLGRTGGTDTQYF.

The chain uses TRBV3-1 (or the pseudogene TRBV3-2) and TRBJ1-5; D gene unclear. The V end lost 1 base, the J end lost 6 bases, and 10 bases lay between the germline ends. The germline gives CDR1 LGHDT, CDR2 YNNKEL (reference sequence). The CDR3 extends over 14 amino acids. Here the CDR3 reads CASSQGVEGQPQHF. CDR3 bases: TGTGCCAGCAGCCAAGGGGTGGAGGGTCAGCCCCAGCATTTT.

The rearrangement links TRBV7-2 to TRBJ2-1, with 7 positions matching TRBD2. Germline loops: CDR1 SGHTA, CDR2 FQGNSA. The CDR3 runs 16 residues. J gave up 5 bases and V 1 base, and 8 bases lay outside the gene matches. For the CDR3, the DNA is TGTGCCAGCAGCTTAGTTTCGGGGGGAGTGGACAATGAGCAGTTCTTC. This sequence encodes CASSLVSGGVDNEQFF.

Worth noting for this clone: This sample also contains other DNA sequences that code for the same CDR3. The chain is built from TRBV3-1 (or the pseudogene TRBV3-2) and TRBJ1-1, with 7 nucleotides matching TRBD1. Germline CDR1 is LGHDT and CDR2 is YNNKEL (reference sequence). The CDR3 consists of 13 residues. Trimming removed 4 bases from V and 5 bases from J; junction bases left unmatched: 4. This chain's CDR3 is CASSPRTGTEAFF. CDR3 sequence (DNA): TGTGCCAGCAGCCCCCGGACAGGAACTGAAGCTTTCTTT.

With respect to this clone: Other nucleotide sequences in the sample specify the same CDR3. CDR3 amino acids: CASSVGQGGTDTQYF. Here the CDR3 DNA reads TGTGCCAGCAGCGTTGGACAGGGAGGCACAGATACGCAGTATTTT. The chain links TRBV9 to TRBJ2-3; TRBD1 agrees at 8 bases. The CDR3 is 15 residues long. CDR1 is SGDLS, CDR2 YYNGEE, per germline. The trim removed 2 bases at V and 1 base at J, leaving 3 bases unmatched.

The genes are TRBV9 and TRBJ1-2; a weak D match, TRBD1 (6 bases). From germline, CDR1 is SGDLS and CDR2 YYNGEE. The CDR3 consists of 13 residues. Trimming pared 3 bases from V and 14 bases from J, leaving 20 bases between. The CDR3 loop reads CASSALRDNKGTF. CDR3 nucleotides: TGTGCCAGCAGCGCACTCCGGGACAATAAGGGGACCTTC.

The chain joins TRBV11-2 to TRBJ1-6; 11 bases match TRBD1. With 1 base clipped from V and 11 bases from J, the junction kept 4 bases outside the gene matches. The length of the CDR3 is 15 residues. Germline V CDR1 and CDR2: SGHAT, FQNNGV. The CDR3 loop is CASSLVGGQGAPLHF. The CDR3 DNA reads TGTGCCAGCAGCTTAGTAGGGGGACAGGGGGCACCCCTCCACTTT. The full variable domain, completed using reference TRBV11-2 and TRBJ1-6, is EAGVAQSPRYKIIEKRQSVAFWCNPISGHATLYWYQQILGQGPKLLIQFQNNGVVDDSQLPKDRFSAERLKGVDSTLKIQPAKLEDSAVYLCASSLVGGQGAPLHFGNGTRLTVT.

The chain is built from TRBV19 and TRBJ1-1, with 8 bases lining up with TRBD1. The germline CDR1 and CDR2 sequences are LNHDA and SQIVND (reference sequence). The CDR3 covers 19 residues. V shed 3 bases, J shed 0 bases, and the junction held 15 bases outside the gene matches. The CDR3, as DNA: TGTGCCAGTAGTATGAAGAGACCCGGGACAGGACTGATGAACACTGAAGCTTTCTTT. Encoded protein: CASSMKRPGTGLMNTEAFF.

The chain joins TRBV7-3 to TRBJ2-3; the D is unclear. The CDR3 contains 14 residues. Germline CDR1 reads SGHTA; CDR2 reads FQGTGA. Between the trimmed V and J ends, which lost 2 bases and 6 bases, there was a span of 12 bases. The CDR3 loop is CASSLRQATDTQYF. The CDR3 coding sequence is TGTGCCAGCAGCTTACGGCAGGCCACGGATACGCAGTATTTT.

The genes are TRBV27 and TRBJ1-2, with D possibly matching TRBD1 (5 bases). Trimming cost V 5 bases and J 3 bases, with 10 bases left between them. Germline V lookup: CDR1 MNHEY, CDR2 SMNVEV (reference sequence). CDR3 length equals 13 residues. The CDR3 reads CASSPGLDYGYTF. DNA for the CDR3: TGTGCCAGCAGTCCGGGACTTGACTATGGCTACACCTTC.

The V gene is TRBV10-2, the J gene TRBJ1-2; maybe TRBD1 (6 bases). V shed 4 bases and J shed 2 bases, with 8 bases lying between them. The germline V gene has CDR1 WSHSY and CDR2 SAAADI. This CDR3 is built from 13 residues. The CDR3 DNA reads TGCGCCAGCAGTGGGCAGGGGAACTATGGCTACACCTTC. This codes for CASSGQGNYGYTF.

V is TRBV5-6 and J is TRBJ1-3; D gene unclear. Germline CDR1 and CDR2: SGHDT and YYEEEE. Between the trimmed V and J ends, which lost 0 bases and 4 bases, there was a span of 5 bases. This CDR3 region has 13 residues. Written as DNA, the CDR3 is TGTGCCAGCAGCTTGGGGGCGGGAAACACCATATATTTT. Protein product: CASSLGAGNTIYF.